Sequencing of this TCR beta chain was carried out in a study of cytomegalovirus exposure and HLA in healthy donors (dated by TCRdb to between 2016 and 2019). Regarding the study in general: According to an earlier analysis of 550 to 750 of the donors, 150 million to 200 million T cells yielded roughly 110 million unique TCR beta sequences and approximately 300 Gb of sequence data. Roughly 300 gigabases of sequencing data and tens of millions of unique TCR sequences were included in an early release covering roughly 600 HLA-typed donors. Of the approximately 400 genotyped donors, 75% to 85% were placed in the genetic ancestry cluster associated with self-reported Caucasian donors. The aim of the study was to test whether cataloging public T cell receptors could identify signatures of past pathogen exposure. The study profiled the T cell repertoires of hundreds of subjects by immunosequencing and related them to cytomegalovirus serostatus. Along with the approximately 670-subject first cohort, a separate validation cohort of some 130 different subjects was used. High-throughput TCR immunosequencing, statistical association of individual TCRs with disease status, and machine learning were combined to predict cytomegalovirus infection status. In a later analysis, previously published TCR beta repertoires from 666 donors were re-analyzed and high-resolution HLA genotyping was added so that TCR occurrence patterns could be studied. Rather than using new phenotypic data, the later analysis identified candidate immune exposures from TCR beta sequences and from how often those sequences occurred across donors. An earlier analysis of more than 450 of the donors used high-throughput TCR beta sequencing to judge whether each TCR beta V gene segment behaved as functional or pseudogenic. Donor age, sex, ethnicity and CMV serostatus were collected together with the repertoire data. A later genetic analysis took genome-wide SNP genotypes for about 65% of the 666 donors and used that subset as a discovery cohort. All discovery cohort repertoires had been generated on a single sequencing platform. HLA typing covered class I and class II loci at four-digit resolution. The number of donors typed differed by locus, with 629-630 for A, B, C, DRB1 and DQB1, around 500 for DQA1, 600 to 610 for DPA1, and approximately 470 for DPB1. Because of strong linkage in the cohort, roughly five DR-DQ haplotypes were treated as single units for association and clustering. Across under 500 genotyped donors of the cohort, an average of about 220,000 unique TCR beta nucleotide sequences per donor were sequenced, and 15% to 20% of those sequences were non-productive.

This clone has a single count. Its cognate antigen has yet to be identified. No qualities accompany the bases; no much larger clone lies one base away. CDR1 and CDR2 are drawn from the germline V gene: SGDLS, YYNGEE. The CDR3 covers 11 residues, taking in both the cysteine and the phenylalanine. The read is trimmed to its CDR3 DNA, 33 bases read in frame from base 1. The junction carries 2 bases between V and J, which are trimmed by 3 bases and 3 bases respectively. The cohort consisted of hundreds of healthy bone marrow donors. At the time of sampling, every cohort member was nominally healthy, though immune exposures that went unrecorded were likely present. The donor tested CMV seropositive, placing the donor among the roughly 270 seropositive members of the cohort. Every donor gave a peripheral blood sample, and the peripheral blood mononuclear cells from that sample were used for TCR beta sequencing. The Qiagen DNeasy Blood Extraction Kit was used to extract genomic DNA from the blood cell samples.

Here is what the overall study found, with its caveats: Most CMV-associated TCR beta chains appeared to be HLA-restricted in a later analysis, and the HLA associations seemed to be driven largely by CMV exposure. The classifier was reported to diagnose cytomegalovirus status with high specificity and sensitivity in both the original cohort and the validation cohort. Roughly uniform sequencing depth across donors was assumed in presence/absence analyses, although this assumption may not hold. A later analysis found that TCR association rates varied across HLA loci, with DRB1 alleles showing the most associated TCRs and HLA-C alleles the fewest. Because counts were too low, roughly 16 rarely observed V segments, including chromosome 9 orphons, were excluded from the earlier analysis of about 500 of the donors. A cluster of highly shared sequence variants was judged likely to be a technical artifact of the sequencing pipeline. A later analysis associated about 16,000 TCR beta sequences with specific HLA alleles at a false discovery rate of 0.05. Most TCR sequences were seen in very few donors, while some public TCRs were found in many individuals. Strong co-occurrence of HLA alleles, especially DR and DQ, made assigning TCR associations to individual alleles difficult. Because HLA typing was missing for some donors at each locus, association tests included only the typed subset. Linkage disequilibrium might explain the correlated functional status among segregating V segments, but an unknown experimental factor could not be excluded. Immune exposure information for the cohort was limited to CMV serostatus. According to the authors, the approach could potentially be generalized to other disease states and immunological phenotypes. In this cohort, only TCR beta chains were sequenced, and detectable features were limited by the absence of alpha or paired-chain data. In a later analysis, several top co-occurrence clusters were reported to appear linked to parvovirus B19, influenza, CMV and Epstein-Barr virus. In a later analysis, HLA-associated TCR beta chains were found to be more clonally expanded and to have lower generation probabilities than equally common non-associated chains. A further reported finding was that TCR beta sequences accurately predicted the HLA-A and HLA-B alleles for most subjects in the first cohort. Compared with the approximately 710-donor mean, donors in an Asian-associated ancestry cluster had fewer N-insertions in productive TCRs, according to a later genetic analysis. In vitro tests confirmed that a few of the cytomegalovirus-associated TCR beta chains recognize cytomegalovirus antigens. A total of fewer than 200 TCR beta chains were listed by the study as associated with cytomegalovirus. An association between a missense DCLRE1C variant and V-gene and J-gene trimming of TCR beta chains was found in a later genetic analysis and replicated in an independent cohort. Some IMGT-functional V segments, including TRBV6-2 and TRBV6-3, could not be told apart with the 87-base-pair reads, so those segments were excluded. An earlier analysis of 587 of the donors showed that most TCR beta V segments appeared in productive rearrangements either about 90% or about 30% of the time, which broadly matched IMGT annotations.

The library was made by the immunoSEQ multiplex PCR assay. For the multiplex PCR, a mixture combining 60 forward primers for TCR Vbeta segments and 13 reverse primers for TCR Jbeta segments was used. The CDR3 region of rearranged TCR beta genes was amplified from genomic DNA by a multiplex PCR assay. On the Illumina HiSeq System, the amplified TCR beta libraries were sequenced as 87-base-pair reads. Per the source publication's procedure: A later analysis counted tens of millions of unique TCR beta chains across the 670 or so repertoires, and 9.5 million to 11 million of these chains were shared by at least two donors. To remove PCR and sequencing errors, raw reads were error-corrected and collapsed into unique sequences using a nearest-neighbor algorithm that merged closely related sequences. V, D and J gene segments were assigned by aligning CDR3 sequences to IMGT reference sequences. For a sequence to be retained, a match of at least six nucleotides was required to both a V gene segment and a J gene segment. A rearrangement counted as productive if the CDR3 had no stop codons and remained in frame with V and J, and every other rearrangement counted as non-productive. CDR3 was defined by IMGT convention, running from the second conserved V-encoded cysteine to the conserved J-encoded phenylalanine. The earlier analysis of about 530 of the donors excluded any sequence lacking an unambiguous match to a single V gene segment. In an earlier analysis of almost 600 of the donors, a V segment was called functional when productive rearrangements were above 56.7%, and segregating when the standard deviation between donors exceeded 5%. To diagnose cytomegalovirus status from the catalog of TCR beta chain sequences, a statistical classification framework was built. In a later analysis, TCR nucleotide sequences were compared against IMGT/GENE-DB human TR gene sequences so that V and J genes could be assigned. In a later analysis, CDR3 sequences and most-parsimonious VDJ recombination scenarios were assigned using the TCRdist pipeline. In a later analysis, each TCR beta chain was defined by its CDR3 amino acid sequence together with its V-gene family, and reads without a unique V-gene family were excluded. A later analysis removed 600 or so highly shared, low-generation-probability nucleotide sequences to deal with suspected cross-contamination and a sequencing artifact. In a later analysis, a clonal expansion index for each public chain was calculated from normalized within-repertoire ranks of inferred template counts. Generation probabilities in a later analysis came from a VDJ recombination model fitted to out-of-frame rearrangements, and those results were checked against IGoR. A later analysis scored TCR-TCR, TCR-HLA and TCR-CMV co-occurrence with hypergeometric tests, applying a repertoire-size bias correction to TCR pairs. A later analysis estimated false discovery rates by permuting HLA or CMV assignments 20 times. In a later analysis, co-occurring TCRs were grouped using DBSCAN, and TCRdist sequence similarity was added for clustering within HLA-allele-positive subsets. Repertoires with fewer than 30,000 or more than 120,000 public chains, plus five repertoires with anomalous nucleotide sharing, were excluded from co-occurrence clustering. In TCRdb, the immuneACCESS table is reduced to in-frame sequences with V and J assigned. These tables do not hold every clone; where another copy was compared, an unresolved V gene accounts for under half, and the others remain unexplained. V, J and clone size are those of that table, while D and trimming were read from the DNA. The table for this sample lists about 94,000 clones; 70% to 80% of them were counted only once. The ten largest clones represent around 24% of the sample.

This sequence originates from a man under 40 in good health and CMV-seropositive. The specimen was PBMCs. The sequence links TRBV9 to TRBJ2-3, with the D segment identity uncertain. The CDR3 sequence is CASSATDTQYF. The DNA reads as follows: TGTGCCAGCAGCGCAACAGATACGCAGTATTTT.